This TCR beta chain was obtained from a study of blood T cell repertoires in COVID-19. In the study overall: Whether acute or convalescent, the COVID-19 samples came from the United States, Italy and Spain.

Trimming pared 1 base from V and 0 bases from J, leaving 10 bases between. The CDR3 spans 15 residues. Germline CDR1 is SGHVS and CDR2 is FQNEAQ. Here immunoSEQ multiplex PCR was the method, and the copy in TCRdb shows in-frame clones only, minus some. The sample lists about 170,000 clones; around 82% were seen once. The V gene is TRBV7-8, the J gene TRBJ2-7; a possible D gene is TRBD1 (6 bases). Sample: peripheral blood. The source is a woman between 65 and 79 years old who had recovered from COVID-19. This CDR3 is CASSLEDRVSYEQYF. The CDR3 nucleotides read TGTGCCAGCAGCTTAGAGGACAGAGTCTCCTACGAGCAGTACTTC.